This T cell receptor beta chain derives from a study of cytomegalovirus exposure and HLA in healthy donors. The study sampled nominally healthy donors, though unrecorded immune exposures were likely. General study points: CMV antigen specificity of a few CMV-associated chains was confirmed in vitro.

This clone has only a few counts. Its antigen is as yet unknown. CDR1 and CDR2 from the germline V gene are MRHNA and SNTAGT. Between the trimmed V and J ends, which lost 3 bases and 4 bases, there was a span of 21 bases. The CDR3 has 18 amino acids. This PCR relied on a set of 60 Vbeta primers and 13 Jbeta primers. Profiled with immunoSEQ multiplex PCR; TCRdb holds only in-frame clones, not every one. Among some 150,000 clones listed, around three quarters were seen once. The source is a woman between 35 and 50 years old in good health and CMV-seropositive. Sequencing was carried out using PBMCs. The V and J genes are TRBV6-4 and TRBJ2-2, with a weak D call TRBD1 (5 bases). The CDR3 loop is CASSDPPRVDRGTGELFF. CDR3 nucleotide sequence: TGTGCCAGCAGTGATCCCCCCAGGGTAGATCGTGGCACCGGGGAGCTGTTTTTT.